This is a list of T cell receptor beta chains from one sample in a study of breast tumors, draining lymph nodes, adjacent tissues. TCRdb fed the multiplex PCR reads into MiXCR, producing one record per CDR3 protein. The sample carries more than 250,000 distinct CDR3 sequences, roughly 31% recorded once. Sequencing input: axillary lymph node tissue. These receptor sequences come from a female donor with breast cancer. Some clones in this sample may be carry-over from other donors' samples. Both conserved end residues are part of each CDR3. The D gene is left open where the match is weak.

D,V,CDR3
.,TRBV12-3/TRBV12-4,CASSLGERVGSYEQYF
TRBD1,TRBV5-5,CASSRTGKGAFF
.,TRBV3-1,CASSHTGGIGEKLFF
.,TRBV6-1,CASSVDSTDTQYF
.,TRBV12-3/TRBV12-4,CASRGRGEEKLFF
TRBD1,TRBV7-9,CASSLGQDYNEKLFF
TRBD2,TRBV20-1,CSARAGGGYTTYEQYF
TRBD2,TRBV7-2,CASSLGGLASSDTQYF
.,TRBV9,CASSVGGYNEKLFF
.,TRBV11-2,CASSSGAKNIQYF
TRBD1,TRBV12-3/TRBV12-4,CASSFGGTGVRETQYF
TRBD2,TRBV20-1,CSATRTSGRVDTQYF